One sample yielded the 27 T cell receptor beta chains listed below, sequenced in a study of technical replicates of blood from a handful of donors. Assay: immunoSEQ multiplex PCR; the TCRdb copy retains only in-frame clones and omits some. The table includes about 56,000 clones, roughly 95% detected once. Sequencing used PBMCs. These receptors were taken from a human donor in good health. Some clones in this sample may be carry-over from other donors' samples.

The rearrangement joins TRBV2 to TRBJ1-1; tentative D call: TRBD1 (6 bases). Trimming pared 3 bases from V and 1 base from J, leaving 12 bases between. The germline CDR1 and CDR2 sequences are SNHLY and FYNNEI. The CDR3 contains 15 residues. CDR3 sequence: CASSDRTDQNTEAFF. The DNA for the CDR3 is TGTGCCAGCAGTGATCGGACAGATCAGAACACTGAAGCTTTCTTT.

The CDR3 loop is CASSQGGVYGYTF. Here the CDR3 DNA reads TGTGCCAGCAGCCAAGGGGGGGTCTATGGCTACACCTTC. The V call is TRBV4-2, the J call TRBJ1-2; D is possibly TRBD1 (5 bases). The CDR3 has 13 amino acids. The germline V gene encodes CDR1 LGHNA and CDR2 YNFKEQ. V was cut by 1 base and J by 4 bases, with 7 bases left in between.

This clone appeared once. The genes are TRBV19 and TRBJ2-6; 11 bases align to TRBD1. J gave up 0 bases and V 9 bases, and 4 bases lay outside the gene matches. CDR3 length: 16 residues. Germline lookup yields CDR1 LNHDA and CDR2 SQIVND (reference sequence). CDR3 sequence (DNA): TGTGCCAGCCGGGACAGGGGGTTCTCTGGGGCCAACGTCCTGACTTTC. It specifies CASRDRGFSGANVLTF.

The chain uses TRBV5-6 and TRBJ1-1; perhaps TRBD1 as D (5 bases). This CDR3 spans 12 amino acids. Trimming shortened V by 2 bases and J by 4 bases, and 6 bases separated the two germline ends. Looked up from germline, CDR1 is SGHDT and CDR2 is YYEEEE. As DNA, the CDR3 is TGTGCCAGCAGCTTTAGGGGCACTGAAGCTTTCTTT. It encodes CASSFRGTEAFF.

This rearrangement joins TRBV5-6 to TRBJ1-2; 7 bases are a match to TRBD1. Trimming removed 4 bases from V and 5 bases from J; junction bases left unmatched: 17. This CDR3 is 17 amino acids long. CDR1 is SGHDT and CDR2 is YYEEEE in the germline V gene. The CDR3 nucleotides are TGTGCCAGCAGCATATCGACAGGGTCCTTAGACCAATATGGCTACACCTTC. The encoded protein is CASSISTGSLDQYGYTF.

The chain couples TRBV7-9 to TRBJ2-2, with 7 bases lining up with TRBD2. CDR3 length equals 14 residues. Germline CDR1 reads SEHNR; CDR2 reads FQNEAQ (reference sequence). Unmatched junction bases numbered 3, after V lost 4 bases and J lost 4 bases. CDR3 sequence reads: CASSWPGGTGELFF. The CDR3 DNA is TGTGCCAGCAGCTGGCCGGGAGGCACCGGGGAGCTGTTTTTT.

The rearrangement links TRBV6-5 to TRBJ1-1; D is possibly TRBD1 (5 bases). CDR1 and CDR2 (germline): MNHEY, SVGAGI. The CDR3 has 15 residues. Trimming removed 6 bases from V and 2 bases from J, with 16 bases in between. CDR3 sequence reads: CASRGYGRVNTEAFF. CDR3 DNA: TGTGCCAGCAGGGGATACGGCAGGGTAAACACTGAAGCTTTCTTT.

The chain links TRBV6-1 to TRBJ1-2; 8 nucleotides align to TRBD1. Germline V CDR1 and CDR2: MNHNS, SASEGT. The CDR3 runs to 14 residues. V shed 7 bases, J shed 6 bases, and the junction held 10 bases outside the gene matches. CDR3 nucleotides: TGTGCCAGCAAGCCTCTCGACAGGGGACATGGCTACACCTTC. Amino acids: CASKPLDRGHGYTF.

The chain links TRBV6-1 to TRBJ1-1; D gene unclear. The CDR3 length is 9 residues. V was trimmed by 2 bases and J by 12 bases, leaving 4 bases between them. CDR1 and CDR2 from the germline V gene are MNHNS and SASEGT. DNA for the CDR3: TGTGCCAGCAGTGAAAACACTTTCTTT. Its protein product is CASSENTFF.

The gene calls are TRBV5-4 and TRBJ2-3, with TRBD2 matching 7 bases. J was trimmed by 0 bases and V by 9 bases; bases with no gene match: 10. CDR1 and CDR2 (germline): SGHNT, YYREEE (reference sequence). CDR3 size: 15 residues. CDR3 sequence (DNA): TGTGCCACAACGCGCGGGGGAGTTAGCACAGATACGCAGTATTTT. It translates to CATTRGGVSTDTQYF.

J is TRBJ2-1 and V is TRBV27, with TRBD2 matching over 14 bases. Germline trimming cut 5 bases from V and 2 bases from J; bases unmatched to any gene: 5. Germline-derived CDR1 and CDR2 are MNHEY and SMNVEV (reference sequence). The CDR3 is made up of 17 amino acids. The CDR3 spells CASSIQGLAGAYNEQFF. The DNA of the CDR3 is TGTGCCAGCAGTATACAGGGACTAGCGGGGGCCTACAATGAGCAGTTCTTC.

This chain joins TRBV6-1 and TRBJ1-4; TRBD1 matches 8 bases. The germline gives CDR1 MNHNS, CDR2 SASEGT. The CDR3 has 14 amino acids. Losses at the gene ends were 2 bases for V and 12 bases for J; bases not matched to a gene: 8. This CDR3 reads CASSERGRGLQLFF. For the CDR3, the DNA is TGTGCCAGCAGTGAACGAGGCAGGGGGCTGCAACTGTTTTTT.

The chain recombines TRBV21-1 with TRBJ1-2; the table names TRBD1, a call not compared with the DNA. TRBV21-1 is flagged as a pseudogene. The CDR3 spans 14 residues. CDR3 nucleotide sequence: TGTGCCAGCACCCCTCAAGTCCAGAACTATGGCTACACCTTC. It encodes CASTPQVQNYGYTF.

The V gene is TRBV30, the J gene TRBJ2-2; 14 nucleotides align to TRBD2. The CDR3 runs to 17 residues. With 3 bases clipped from V and 6 bases from J, the junction kept 9 bases outside the gene matches. Germline-derived CDR1 and CDR2 are GTSNPN and SVGIG (reference sequence). The CDR3 loop reads CAWSEPGLAGVPGELFF. In DNA form, the CDR3 reads TGTGCCTGGAGCGAACCGGGACTAGCGGGAGTACCCGGGGAGCTGTTTTTT. The complete variable domain, with remaining parts taken from reference TRBV30 and TRBJ2-2, reads SQTIHQWPATLVQPVGSPLSLECTVEGTSNPNLYWYRQAAGRGLQLLFYSVGIGQISSEVPQNLSASRPQDRQFILSSKKLLLSDSGFYLCAWSEPGLAGVPGELFFGEGSRLTVL.

The chain recombines TRBV5-1 with TRBJ2-1; D may be TRBD2 (6 bases). With 1 base removed from V and 4 bases from J, the gap between germline ends came to 15 bases. Germline V gives CDR1 SGHRS, CDR2 YFSETQ. The CDR3 loop spans 16 amino acids. In nucleotides, the CDR3 is TGCGCCAGCAGCTTGACGGGAGCGGATTGGTACAATGAGCAGTTCTTC. Its protein is CASSLTGADWYNEQFF. Filled out from reference TRBV5-1 and TRBJ2-1, the complete variable domain reads KAGVTQTPRYLIKTRGQQVTLSCSPISGHRSVSWYQQTPGQGLQFLFEYFSETQRNKGNFPGRFSGRQFSNSRSEMNVSTLELGDSALYLCASSLTGADWYNEQFFGPGTRLTVL.

Comments on this clone: Sequence at one end of the junction differs from germline and may be a read error. This chain uses TRBV6-1 with TRBJ2-2; D unresolved. The CDR3 runs 14 residues. CDR1 and CDR2 from the germline V gene are MNHNS and SASEGT. CDR3 nucleotide sequence: TGTGCCAGCAGTCAAGCCTACAGAACCGGGGAGCTGTTTTTT. Its translation: CASSQAYRTGELFF.

This CDR3 reads CASTAGVNTGELFF. The CDR3 DNA reads TGTGCCAGTACGGCGGGGGTTAACACCGGGGAGCTGTTTTTT. J is TRBJ2-2 and V is TRBV19; 7 bases agree with TRBD2. The length of the CDR3 is 14 residues. Germline trimming cut 7 bases from V and 2 bases from J; bases unmatched to any gene: 4. Per the germline V gene, CDR1 is LNHDA and CDR2 is SQIVND (reference sequence). Looking up the rest from reference TRBV19 and TRBJ2-2 gives the full variable domain: DGGITQSPKYLFRKEGQNVTLSCEQNLNHDAMYWYRQDPGQGLRLIYYSQIVNDFQKGDIAEGYSVSREKKESFPLTVTSAQKNPTAFYLCASTAGVNTGELFFGEGSRLTVL.

This clone appeared a single time. This rearrangement joins TRBV6-1 to TRBJ1-4; D is ambiguous. Per the germline V gene, CDR1 is MNHNS and CDR2 is SASEGT. V gave up 11 bases and J gave up 5 bases, with 12 bases separating them. The CDR3 consists of 12 residues. The CDR3 coding sequence is TGTGCCGACCGGCGGGCAAATGAAAAACTGTTTTTT. Amino acid sequence: CADRRANEKLFF.

The gene calls are TRBV10-2 and TRBJ1-5; possibly TRBD1 for D (5 bases). This CDR3 has 13 residues. Germline lookup yields CDR1 WSHSY and CDR2 SAAADI. This CDR3 reads CTEEGGADQPQHF. CDR3 in DNA: TGCACCGAAGAGGGAGGGGCCGATCAGCCCCAGCATTTT.

V usage is TRBV18 and J usage is TRBJ2-7; D is possibly TRBD2 (6 bases). CDR1 and CDR2 from the germline V gene are KGHSH and LQKENI. V was pared by 3 bases and J by 5 bases, with 17 bases between. There are 15 residues in the CDR3. The chain's CDR3 is CASSPGGTTRNEQYF. The CDR3 DNA reads as TGTGCCAGCTCACCGGGCGGGACGACGAGGAACGAGCAGTACTTC.

The chain carries TRBV2 and TRBJ2-7; the match to TRBD1 covers 7 bases. V lost 5 bases, J lost 6 bases, and 10 bases stayed unmatched. The CDR3 runs 14 residues. In germline, CDR1 is SNHLY, CDR2 FYNNEI. The CDR3: CASSSDRWNPEQYF. CDR3 in DNA: TGTGCCAGCAGTTCGGACAGGTGGAATCCCGAGCAGTACTTC. Combining the CDR3 with reference TRBV2 and TRBJ2-7 gives the whole variable domain EPEVTQTPSHQVTQMGQEVILRCVPISNHLYFYWYRQILGQKVEFLVSFYNNEISEKSEIFDDQFSVERPDGSNFTLKIRSTKLEDSAMYFCASSSDRWNPEQYFGPGTRLTVT.

The chain couples TRBV5-4 to TRBJ2-3, with TRBD2 matching over 7 bases. Trimming took 2 bases from V and 2 from J; bases not matched to a gene: 8. This CDR3 contains 16 residues. The V gene's germline CDR1 is SGHNT and CDR2 YYREEE (reference sequence). DNA for the CDR3: TGTGCCAGCAGCTTTCCTGCGGGAGATACCACAGATACGCAGTATTTT. Its protein is CASSFPAGDTTDTQYF.

This clone is a singleton in its sample. This CDR3 reads CASSPPTSGSEYF. CDR3 nucleotides: TGTGCCAGCTCACCACCAACGAGCGGGAGTGAGTATTTT. The chain joins TRBV18 to TRBJ2-3; 8 bases map to TRBD2. The trim removed 0 bases at V and 13 bases at J, leaving 6 bases unmatched. The CDR3 consists of 13 residues. Per germline, CDR1 KGHSH and CDR2 LQKENI.

The genes are TRBV10-3 and TRBJ2-2; D remains ambiguous. Germline CDR1 is ENHRY and CDR2 is SYGVKD. The CDR3 loop spans 14 amino acids. V gave up 5 bases and J gave up 1 base, with 8 bases separating them. DNA for the CDR3: TGTGCCATCAGTCACCACAGGAACACCGGGGAGCTGTTTTTT. Its translation is CAISHHRNTGELFF.

This rearrangement joins TRBV2 to TRBJ1-2; 9 bases are a match to TRBD1. This CDR3 has 17 amino acids. The germline gives CDR1 SNHLY, CDR2 FYNNEI. Trimming cost V 10 bases and J 2 bases; bases outside gene matches: 17. CDR3 bases: TGTGCCATACTACAGGGGGCGCAGAGTGGGGCCAACTATGGCTACACCTTC. This encodes CAILQGAQSGANYGYTF.

The chain links TRBV15 to TRBJ2-7, with 9 bases matching TRBD1. Germline V CDR1 and CDR2: LNHNV, YYDKDF (reference sequence). Unmatched junction bases numbered 1, after V lost 4 bases and J lost 0 bases. The CDR3 length is 14 residues. CDR3 nucleotides: TGTGCCACCAGCATGACAGGGGGCTCCTACGAGCAGTACTTC. Protein sequence: CATSMTGGSYEQYF.

V and J are TRBV7-2 and TRBJ2-3; 7 bases are a match to TRBD2. Germline values: CDR1 SGHTA, CDR2 FQGNSA. The V gene end was trimmed by 5 bases and the J gene end by 1 base; junction bases not matched to a gene: 9. The CDR3 covers 16 residues. The CDR3 sequence: CASSLLLGRGTDTQYF. CDR3 sequence (DNA): TGTGCCAGCAGCCTCTTACTGGGGAGGGGCACAGATACGCAGTATTTT.